The present T cell receptor (beta chain) was sequenced within a study of blood T cell repertoires in COVID-19. In the authors' methods: Reference gene primer amplification gave estimated nucleated cell counts. Clones were sequenced by immunoSEQ multiplex PCR, and TCRdb holds only the in-frame ones, with some missing. D and trimming were read from the DNA, whereas the V and J calls and clone size are those reported in that table. The sample consists of approximately 50,000 clones, around 87% of them appearing once. Germline lookup yields CDR1 SGHAT and CDR2 FQNNGV. CDR3 length equals 16 residues. V was pared by 1 base and J by 0 bases, with 10 bases between.

The material sequenced was peripheral blood. The origin of this receptor is a man between 45 and 60 years old with active COVID-19. The rearrangement links TRBV11-2 to TRBJ2-1, with a weak D call TRBD2 (5 bases). Here the CDR3 reads CASSLGPGSSYNEQFF. As DNA, the CDR3 is TGTGCCAGCAGCTTAGGTCCTGGGAGCTCCTACAATGAGCAGTTCTTC.